Shown below are 13 T cell receptor beta chains from a single sample sequenced in a study of patients and donors after allogeneic stem cell transplantation. TCRdb used MiXCR to reprocess the RT-PCR reads, holding one entry per CDR3 protein. The table shows 30,000 to 40,000 distinct CDR3 sequences, with less than 45% occurring only once. Source material: blood, either unsorted or a sorted T cell fraction (not recorded which). The receptor source for this set is a human donor who was either an allogeneic HSCT recipient or a stem cell or donor lymphocyte infusion donor (not recorded which). It is not recorded whose cells these are; they may come from a transplant donor.

This chain uses TRBV24-1 with TRBJ2-3; maybe TRBD1 (5 bases). The V end was cut by 5 bases, the J end by 4 bases, with 12 bases between. Per germline, CDR1 KGHDR and CDR2 SFDVKD. The CDR3 sequence is 14 residues long. As DNA, the CDR3 is TGTGCCACCAGTGGTACAGGCGCCGCAGATACGCAGTATTTT. Its protein is CATSGTGAADTQYF.

This clonotype has a count of ten or more. V gene TRBV7-2 combines with J gene TRBJ1-3; 11 nucleotides match TRBD1. The germline V gene encodes CDR1 SGHTA and CDR2 FQGNSA. The ends lost 6 bases at V and 6 bases at J; junction bases unmatched: 7. The CDR3 loop spans 15 amino acids. CDR3 nucleotide sequence: TGTGCCAGCAGTTCGGGACAGGGGGTCGTAAACACCATATATTTT. Protein product: CASSSGQGVVNTIYF.

The rearrangement uses TRBV7-2 and TRBJ2-5; tentatively, D is TRBD2 (7 bases). V was cut by 7 bases and J by 9 bases, with 18 bases left in between. There are 13 residues in the CDR3. Looked up from germline, CDR1 is SGHTA and CDR2 is FQGNSA. The CDR3 DNA is TGTGCCAGCACTTTCGTAGGGGGGGCCGCCCAGTACTTC. Translation: CASTFVGGAAQYF.

This clonotype was counted a few times. In nucleotides, the CDR3 is TGTGCCAGCAGTTTAAGACATTCGAACACTGAAGCTTTCTTT. Its protein is CASSLRHSNTEAFF. This chain links TRBV12-3 or TRBV12-4 with TRBJ1-1, with D unresolved. V was pared by 2 bases and J by 1 base, with 8 bases between. The CDR3 spans 14 residues.

There are a few counts of this clonotype. This rearrangement joins TRBV6-2 or TRBV6-3 to TRBJ1-2; 7 bases are a match to TRBD1. The J segment lost 4 bases and the V segment lost 5 bases, leaving 4 bases of the junction unmatched. Per germline, CDR1 MNHEY and CDR2 SVGEGT. This CDR3 is 13 amino acids long. CDR3 region: CASSADRVYGYTF. For the CDR3, the DNA is TGTGCCAGCAGTGCCGACAGGGTCTATGGCTACACCTTC.

The chain combines TRBV5-1 with TRBJ1-2; TRBD1 agrees at 10 bases. CDR1 and CDR2 from the germline V gene are SGHRS and YFSETQ. The CDR3 sequence is 17 residues long. V gave up 3 bases and J gave up 2 bases; unmatched junction bases: 10. The CDR3 region is CASSSLRDRGENYGYTF. The CDR3 DNA follows: TGCGCCAGCAGCTCACTTCGGGACAGGGGTGAGAACTATGGCTACACCTTC.

The chain links TRBV5-1 to TRBJ1-1; tentatively, D is TRBD1 (6 bases). The CDR3 consists of 16 residues. Germline loops: CDR1 SGHRS, CDR2 YFSETQ. Trimming pared 2 bases from V and 4 bases from J, leaving 18 bases between. CDR3 DNA: TGCGCCAGCAGCTTCCCGACAGGTTCCACCGGCACTGAAGCTTTCTTT. Amino acid sequence: CASSFPTGSTGTEAFF.

This clonotype was counted between two and nine times. The chain links TRBV20-1 to TRBJ1-5; a possible D gene is TRBD1 (6 bases). CDR1 DFQATT and CDR2 SNEGSKA come from the germline V gene (reference sequence). V lost 6 bases and J 2 bases, leaving 20 bases between the germline ends. The CDR3 consists of 16 residues. The DNA for the CDR3 is TGCAGTGCCACGGACAGTAGTGCAATTGGCAATCAGCCCCAGCATTTT. Protein product: CSATDSSAIGNQPQHF.

This rearrangement joins TRBV18 to TRBJ2-7; D is perhaps TRBD1 (8 bases). This CDR3 has 13 residues. Germline-derived CDR1 and CDR2 are KGHSH and LQKENI. V lost 3 bases, J lost 6 bases, and 12 bases lay in between. CDR3 amino acids: CASSPTGGAEQYV. For the CDR3, the DNA is TGTGCCAGCTCACCCACAGGGGGGGCCGAGCAGTACGTC.

This clonotype has more than one count but fewer than ten. The chain carries TRBV12-3 or TRBV12-4 and TRBJ1-2; 8 nucleotides line up with TRBD1. Unmatched junction bases numbered 12, after V lost 5 bases and J lost 7 bases. The CDR3 spans 15 residues. This chain's CDR3 is CASSVGGQGLGGYTF. CDR3 nucleotides: TGTGCCAGCAGTGTCGGCGGACAGGGCCTCGGTGGCTACACCTTC.

This chain joins TRBV29-1 and TRBJ2-3; TRBD1 agrees at 8 bases. The ends lost 7 bases at V and 0 bases at J; junction bases unmatched: 6. The CDR3 spans 14 residues. The germline V gene has CDR1 SQVTM and CDR2 ANQGSEA. CDR3 amino acids: CSGRQGTSTDTQYF. The CDR3 DNA reads as TGCAGCGGCCGACAGGGGACTAGCACAGATACGCAGTATTTT.

This clonotype was detected a few times. The V gene is TRBV20-1, the J gene TRBJ1-6, with D possibly TRBD1 on 6 matching bases. V was cut by 3 bases and J by 5 bases, with 8 bases left in between. CDR1 is DFQATT and CDR2 is SNEGSKA in the germline V gene (reference sequence). CDR3 length: 13 residues. The CDR3 sequence: CSASTGNNSPLHF. Written as DNA, the CDR3 is TGCAGTGCTAGTACAGGGAATAATTCACCCCTCCACTTT.

The V and J genes are TRBV12-3 or TRBV12-4 and TRBJ2-1, with no clear D. The V and J ends lost 3 bases and 6 bases respectively, with 6 bases between them. There are 12 residues in the CDR3. The CDR3 DNA reads TGTGCCAGCAGTTTTTCGGGCAATGAGCAGTTCTTC. Translated, it gives CASSFSGNEQFF.